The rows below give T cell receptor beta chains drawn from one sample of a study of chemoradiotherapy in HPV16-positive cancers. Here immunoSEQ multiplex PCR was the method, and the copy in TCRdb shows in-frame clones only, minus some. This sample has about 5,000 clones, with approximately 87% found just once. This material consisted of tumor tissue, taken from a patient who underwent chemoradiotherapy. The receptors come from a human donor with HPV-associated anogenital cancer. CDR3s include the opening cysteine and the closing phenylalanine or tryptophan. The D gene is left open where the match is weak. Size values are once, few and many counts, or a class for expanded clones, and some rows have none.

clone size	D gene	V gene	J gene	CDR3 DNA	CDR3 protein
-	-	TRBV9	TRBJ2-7	TGTGCCAGCAGCGTAGGAGCAGGAGCCTACGAGCAGTACTTC	CASSVGAGAYEQYF
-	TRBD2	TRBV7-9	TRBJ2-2	TGTGCCAGCAGCAAAACTAGCGTGAACACCGGGGAGCTGTTTTTT	CASSKTSVNTGELFF
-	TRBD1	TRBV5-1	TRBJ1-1	TGCGCCAGCAGCTCATCGACAGGGGCCAAGCCTGAAGCTTTCTTT	CASSSSTGAKPEAFF
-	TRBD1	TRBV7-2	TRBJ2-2	TGTGCCAGCAGCTTAGTTGGGACAGGGATTCGCGGGGAGCTGTTTTTT	CASSLVGTGIRGELFF
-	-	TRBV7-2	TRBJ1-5	TGTGCCAGCAGCTTAGTCCAGGGGAGGCCCCAGCATTTT	CASSLVQGRPQHF
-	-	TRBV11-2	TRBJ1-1	TGTGCCAGCAGCTTATCCAGGGGGAACACTGAAGCTTTCTTT	CASSLSRGNTEAFF
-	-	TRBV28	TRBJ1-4	TGTGCCACAAGGGAGGGGGGGCAGGGAGCTGATGCTTCTTTT	CATREGGQGADASF
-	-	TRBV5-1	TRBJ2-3	TGCGCCAGCAGCTTGGACTACCCCGGCACAGATACGCAGTATTTT	CASSLDYPGTDTQYF
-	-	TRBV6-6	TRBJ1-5	TGTGCCAGCAGTTACTCCGAGGGGAAGGGCAATCAGCCCCAGCATTTT	CASSYSEGKGNQPQHF
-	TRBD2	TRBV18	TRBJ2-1	TGTGCCAGCTCGGTAGGACTAGCGGGGCCCTACAATGAGCAGTTCTTC	CASSVGLAGPYNEQFF
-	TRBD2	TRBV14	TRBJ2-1	TGTGCCAGCAGCGGCACTAGCGGGAGCCGATTTACCAATGAGCAGTTCTTC	CASSGTSGSRFTNEQFF
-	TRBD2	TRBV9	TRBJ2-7	TGTGCCAGCAGCGCCGCTAGCGGCTTCTCCTACGAGCAGTACTTC	CASSAASGFSYEQYF
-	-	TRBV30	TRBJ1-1	TGTGCCTGGTCCCTGGGAGGGGGGCACACTGAAGCTTTCTTT	CAWSLGGGHTEAFF
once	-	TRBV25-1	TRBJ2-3	TGTGCCAGCAGTGAGTACGCACCAGATACGCAGTATTTT	CASSEYAPDTQYF
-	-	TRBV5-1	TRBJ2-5	TGCGCCAGCAGCATCGACCCTATCCAAGAGACCCAGTACTTC	CASSIDPIQETQYF
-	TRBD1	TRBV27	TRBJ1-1	TGTGCCAGCACTAAAGGACAGGGAATGAACACTGAAGCTTTCTTT	CASTKGQGMNTEAFF
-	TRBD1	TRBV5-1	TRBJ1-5	TGCGCCAGCAGCCCCACAGGGGGTCATCAGCCCCAGCATTTT	CASSPTGGHQPQHF
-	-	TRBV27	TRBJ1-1	TGTGCCAGCTTAACTGCCCAGGAAGCTTTCTTT	CASLTAQEAFF
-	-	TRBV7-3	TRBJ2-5	TGTGCCAGCAGCCCGACAGGACTCCAAGAGACCCAGTACTTC	CASSPTGLQETQYF
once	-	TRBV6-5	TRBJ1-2	TGTGCCAGCAGTTACGGCGTGGGGATAGGGTATGGCTACACCTTC	CASSYGVGIGYGYTF
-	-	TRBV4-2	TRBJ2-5	TGTGCCAGCAGCCAAGAGCGACTAAACGGGAAGACCCAGTACTTC	CASSQERLNGKTQYF
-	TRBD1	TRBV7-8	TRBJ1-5	TGTGCCAGCAGCCCCGACAGGGCCCTTCGCTGGCCCCAGCATTTT	CASSPDRALRWPQHF
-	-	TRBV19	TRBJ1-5	TGTGCCAGTATCCCTCACTTCGAGTCGGGTGGCAATCAGCCCCAGCATTTT	CASIPHFESGGNQPQHF
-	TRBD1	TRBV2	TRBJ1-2	TGTGCCAGCAGGGGGGGACAGCCGTCAGGCTACACCTTC	CASRGGQPSGYTF
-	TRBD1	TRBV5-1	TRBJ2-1	TGCGCCAGCAGGGACAGGGTGGACAATGAGCAGTTCTTC	CASRDRVDNEQFF
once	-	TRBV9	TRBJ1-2	TGTGCCAGCAGCGTAGATGGCACCGGGAACTATGGCTACACCTTC	CASSVDGTGNYGYTF
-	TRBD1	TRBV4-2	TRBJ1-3	TGTGCCAGCAGCCAAACGGGACAGCCCTCCTCTGGAAACACCATATATTTT	CASSQTGQPSSGNTIYF
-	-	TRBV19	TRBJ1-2	TGTGCCAGTAGTAACCAGGGAAGGGGCTATGGCTACACCTTC	CASSNQGRGYGYTF
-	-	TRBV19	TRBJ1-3	TGTGCCAGTAGTCCCCTTATGAGACGCGGAAACACCATATATTTT	CASSPLMRRGNTIYF
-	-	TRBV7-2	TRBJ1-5	TGTGCCAGCAGCTTAGGTGGTTTTGGGGCGGGTCAGCCCCAGCATTTT	CASSLGGFGAGQPQHF
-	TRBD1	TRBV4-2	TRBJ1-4	TGTGCCAGCAGCACCCGGACAGGCGAACTTGCAACTAATGAAAAACTGTTTTTT	CASSTRTGELATNEKLFF
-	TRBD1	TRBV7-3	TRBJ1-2	TGTGCCAGCAGCATGAATACGGGACAGGGGCTCTATGGCTACACCTTC	CASSMNTGQGLYGYTF
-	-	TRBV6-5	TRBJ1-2	TGTGCCAGCAGTTACGGACTACGCAACTATGGCTACACCTTC	CASSYGLRNYGYTF
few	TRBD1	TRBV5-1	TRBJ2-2	TGCGCCAGCAGCTTGTCTGGGACAGTTAACACCGGGGAGCTGTTTTTT	CASSLSGTVNTGELFF
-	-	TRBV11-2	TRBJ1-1	TGTGCCAGCAGCACACACAGGGTTCAACGGACTGAAGCTTTCTTT	CASSTHRVQRTEAFF
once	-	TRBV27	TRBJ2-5	TGTGCCAGCAGTTCATCCTGGGCAGGGGTTGTTTTTGAGACCCAGTACTTC	CASSSSWAGVVFETQYF
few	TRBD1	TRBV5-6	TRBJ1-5	TGTGCCAGCAGCCGCCTTATAGGGGGCAGCAATCAGCCCCAGCATTTT	CASSRLIGGSNQPQHF
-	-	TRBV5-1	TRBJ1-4	TGCGCCAGCAGCTCCATCCCGGGACCGGGGGAACTGTTTTTT	CASSSIPGPGELFF
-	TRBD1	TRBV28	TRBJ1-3	TGTGCCAGCAGACTATCCAGGACAGGGGCAGGAAACACCATATATTTT	CASRLSRTGAGNTIYF
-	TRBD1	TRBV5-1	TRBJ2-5	TGCGCCAGCGGGACAGGGGAGACACAAGAGACCCAGTACTTC	CASGTGETQETQYF
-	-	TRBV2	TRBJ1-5	TGTGCCAGCAGCTGGGCAAATAGCAATCAGCCCCAGCATTTT	CASSWANSNQPQHF
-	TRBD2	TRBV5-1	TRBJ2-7	TGCGCCAGCAGCTCCGTAGCGGGAGGCGAGCAGTACTTC	CASSSVAGGEQYF
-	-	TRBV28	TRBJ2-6	TGTGCCAGCAGTTTATATTCTGGGGCCAACGTCCTGACTTTC	CASSLYSGANVLTF
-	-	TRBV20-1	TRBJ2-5	TGCAGTGCTAAGAGTCAGGAGACCCAGTACTTC	CSAKSQETQYF
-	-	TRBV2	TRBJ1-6	TGTGCCAGCGGGACAACACGTATAGGGTCACCCCTCCACTTT	CASGTTRIGSPLHF
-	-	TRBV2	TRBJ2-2	TGTGCCAGCAGTCTTCGGGCGTTCACCGGGGAGCTGTTTTTT	CASSLRAFTGELFF
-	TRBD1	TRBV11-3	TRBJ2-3	TGTGCCAGCAGCTCTGGACAGGGGGCTTCCCCAGATACGCAGTATTTT	CASSSGQGASPDTQYF
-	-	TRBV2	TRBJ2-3	TGTGCCAGCAGTGAAGCGCTTAGGGGGGATACGCAGTATTTT	CASSEALRGDTQYF
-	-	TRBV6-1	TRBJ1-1	TGTGCCAGCAGGGTGACAGGCGGGGAAGTCACTGAAGCTTTCTTT	CASRVTGGEVTEAFF
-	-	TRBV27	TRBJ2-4	TGTGCCAGCAGTTCCCGCCCACAGGGTTTAGCCAAAAACATTCAGTACTTC	CASSSRPQGLAKNIQYF
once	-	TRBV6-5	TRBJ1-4	TGTGCCAGCAGTTACAGGGAGTATGAAAAACTGTTTTTT	CASSYREYEKLFF
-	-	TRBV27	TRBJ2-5	TGTGCCAGCAGTTTATCAAGGCAGGCACAAGAGACCCAGTACTTC	CASSLSRQAQETQYF
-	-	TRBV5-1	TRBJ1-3	TGCGCCAGCAGCTTGAGTTTCGGACAGGGAAACACCATATATTTT	CASSLSFGQGNTIYF
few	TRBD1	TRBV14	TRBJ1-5	TGTGCCAGCAGCCAAGGCGGGGACAGGGTTGGAACTCAGCATTTT	CASSQGGDRVGTQHF
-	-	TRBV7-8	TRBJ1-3	TGTGCCAGCAGCAAACCAGGACAGCCTGGAAACACCATATATTTT	CASSKPGQPGNTIYF